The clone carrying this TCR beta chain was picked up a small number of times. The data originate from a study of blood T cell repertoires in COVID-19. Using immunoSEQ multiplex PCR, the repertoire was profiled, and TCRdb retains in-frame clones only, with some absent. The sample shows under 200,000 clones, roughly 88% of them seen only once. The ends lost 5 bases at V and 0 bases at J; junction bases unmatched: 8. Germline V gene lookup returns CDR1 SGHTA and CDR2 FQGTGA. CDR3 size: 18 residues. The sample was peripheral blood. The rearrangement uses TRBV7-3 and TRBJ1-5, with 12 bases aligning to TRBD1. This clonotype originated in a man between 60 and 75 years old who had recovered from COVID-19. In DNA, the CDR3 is TGTGCCAGCAGCGACCCGGGACAGGGGGCATATAGCAATCAGCCCCAGCATTTT. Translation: CASSDPGQGAYSNQPQHF.